This T cell receptor (beta chain) was recorded in a study of shared clonotypes between healthy human individuals. An even split of each subset's genomic DNA across several immunoSEQ plates was performed. Using immunoSEQ multiplex PCR, the repertoire was profiled, and TCRdb retains in-frame clones only, with some absent. The sample contains about 510,000 clones, more than 65% of which appear only once. A note on this clone: Its specificity is unknown.

Study-wide results and limits: In this cohort, only blood was sampled, and tissue repertoires likely differ.

Healthy adults negative for HIV, lacking recent acute infections or vaccinations, served as donors. V dropped 7 bases and J dropped 0 bases, with 10 bases sitting between them. The germline CDR1 and CDR2 sequences are SGHRS and YFSETQ. The CDR3 has 14 residues. The clonotype was recovered from a woman between 40 and 50 years old in good health. Some clones in this sample may be carry-over from other donors' samples. V usage is TRBV5-1 and J usage is TRBJ2-2; D is unclear. Sequenced: PBMCs. The CDR3 loop reads CASSDRPNTGELFF. CDR3 in DNA: TGCGCCAGCTCCGACCGACCGAACACCGGGGAGCTGTTTTTT.